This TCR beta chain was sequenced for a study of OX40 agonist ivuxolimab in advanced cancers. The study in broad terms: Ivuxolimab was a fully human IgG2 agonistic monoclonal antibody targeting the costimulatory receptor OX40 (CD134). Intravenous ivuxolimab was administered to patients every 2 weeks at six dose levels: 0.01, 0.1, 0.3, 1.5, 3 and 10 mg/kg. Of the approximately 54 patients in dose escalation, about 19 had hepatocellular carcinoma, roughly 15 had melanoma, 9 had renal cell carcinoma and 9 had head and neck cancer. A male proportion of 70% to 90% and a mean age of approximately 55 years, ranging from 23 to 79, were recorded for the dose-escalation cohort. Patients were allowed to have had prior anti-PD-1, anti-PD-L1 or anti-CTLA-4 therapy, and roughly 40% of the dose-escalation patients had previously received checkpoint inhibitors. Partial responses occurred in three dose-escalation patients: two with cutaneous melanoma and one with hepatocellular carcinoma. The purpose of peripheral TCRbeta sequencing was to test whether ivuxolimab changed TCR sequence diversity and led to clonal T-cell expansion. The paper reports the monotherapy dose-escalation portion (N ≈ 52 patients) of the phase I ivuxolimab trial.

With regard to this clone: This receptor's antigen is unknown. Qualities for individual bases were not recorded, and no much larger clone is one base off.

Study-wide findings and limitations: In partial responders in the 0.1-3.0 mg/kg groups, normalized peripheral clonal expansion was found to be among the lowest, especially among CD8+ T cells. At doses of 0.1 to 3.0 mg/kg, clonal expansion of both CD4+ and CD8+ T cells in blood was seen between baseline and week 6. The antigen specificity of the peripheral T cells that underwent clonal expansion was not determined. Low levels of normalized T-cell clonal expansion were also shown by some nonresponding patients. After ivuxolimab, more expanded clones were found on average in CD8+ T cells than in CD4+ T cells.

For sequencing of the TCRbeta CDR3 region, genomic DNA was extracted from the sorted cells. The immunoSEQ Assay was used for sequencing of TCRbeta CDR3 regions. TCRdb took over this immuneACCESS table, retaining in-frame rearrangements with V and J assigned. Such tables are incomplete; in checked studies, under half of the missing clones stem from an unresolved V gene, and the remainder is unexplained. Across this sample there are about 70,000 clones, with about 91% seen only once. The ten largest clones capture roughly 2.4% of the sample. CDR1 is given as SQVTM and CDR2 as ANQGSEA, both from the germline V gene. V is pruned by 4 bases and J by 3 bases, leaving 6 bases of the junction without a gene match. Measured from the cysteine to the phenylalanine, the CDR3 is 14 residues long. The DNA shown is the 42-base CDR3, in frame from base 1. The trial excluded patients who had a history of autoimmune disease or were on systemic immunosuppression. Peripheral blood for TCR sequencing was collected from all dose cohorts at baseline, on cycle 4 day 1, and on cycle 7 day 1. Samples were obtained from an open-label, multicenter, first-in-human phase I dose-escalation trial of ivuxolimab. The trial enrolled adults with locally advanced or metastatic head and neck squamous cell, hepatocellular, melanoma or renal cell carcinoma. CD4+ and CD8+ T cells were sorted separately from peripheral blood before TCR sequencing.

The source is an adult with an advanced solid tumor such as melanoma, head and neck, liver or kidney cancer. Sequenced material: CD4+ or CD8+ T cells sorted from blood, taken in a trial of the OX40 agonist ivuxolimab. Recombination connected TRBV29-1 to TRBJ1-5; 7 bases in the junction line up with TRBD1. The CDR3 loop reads CSVGQGSSNQPQHF. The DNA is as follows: TGCAGCGTTGGACAGGGCTCATCCAATCAGCCCCAGCATTTT.